The 16 T cell receptor beta chains in this list originate from one sample, sequenced in a study of early T cells in non-severe SARS-CoV-2 infection. MiXCR, run by TCRdb on the 5' RACE reads, gives a single entry per CDR3 protein. The repertoire holds tens of thousands of distinct CDR3 sequences, with roughly 12% as singletons. The material sequenced was whole blood, taken at baseline. These receptor sequences come from an adult who was a healthcare worker with PCR-confirmed SARS-CoV-2 infection or an uninfected control (not recorded which).

There are a few counts of this clonotype. The CDR3 bases are TGTGCCAGCAGCTTAGGACTGGACAGGAACACTGAAGCTTTCTTT. Protein product: CASSLGLDRNTEAFF. The chain recombines TRBV11-2 with TRBJ1-1; perhaps TRBD1 as D (6 bases). V lost 1 base, J lost 1 base, and 10 bases lay in between. The CDR3 length is 15 residues. Germline V gene sequence: CDR1 SGHAT, CDR2 FQNNGV.

In its sample, this clonotype was seen a few times. The junction does not match germline at one end; this may be a read error. The chain is built from TRBV12-3 or TRBV12-4 and TRBJ1-6, with D tentatively TRBD1 (6 bases). This CDR3 has 17 residues. CDR3 protein: CASSLGFRQGHPRALHF. CDR3 coding DNA: TGTGCCAGCAGCTTAGGGTTTAGGCAGGGGCACCCTAGGGCCCTCCACTTT.

There are a few counts of this clonotype. The chain is built from TRBV11-2 and TRBJ2-2, with no clear D. This CDR3 spans 13 amino acids. The V gene lost 0 bases and the J gene lost 7 bases, with 6 bases spanning the gap. CDR1 SGHAT and CDR2 FQNNGV come from the germline V gene. As DNA, the CDR3 is TGTGCCAGCAGCTTAGATGTAAGCGGGGAGCTGTTTTTT. Amino acids: CASSLDVSGELFF. Full variable domain (remainder filled in from reference TRBV11-2 and TRBJ2-2): EAGVAQSPRYKIIEKRQSVAFWCNPISGHATLYWYQQILGQGPKLLIQFQNNGVVDDSQLPKDRFSAERLKGVDSTLKIQPAKLEDSAVYLCASSLDVSGELFFGEGSRLTVL.

The table lists this clonotype with a count of one. This sequence joins TRBV6-6 and TRBJ2-3; 7 bases are a match to TRBD2. This CDR3 is built from 17 residues. Germline V gene lookup returns CDR1 MNHNY and CDR2 SVGAGI (reference sequence). The trim removed 0 bases at V and 4 bases at J, leaving 10 bases unmatched. The CDR3 is CASSYSITGAGPDTQYF. In nucleotides, the CDR3 is TGTGCCAGCAGTTACTCGATAACGGGAGCGGGGCCAGATACGCAGTATTTT.

The V call is TRBV6-5, the J call TRBJ1-6, with TRBD1 identical over 9 bases. J lost 7 bases, V lost 5 bases, and 6 bases had no gene match. The length of the CDR3 is 15 residues. In germline, CDR1 is MNHEY, CDR2 SVGAGI. This CDR3 is CASSRVGQGNSPLHF. CDR3 sequence (DNA): TGTGCCAGCAGTCGCGTGGGACAGGGAAATTCACCCCTCCACTTT.

The CDR3 DNA reads TGTGCCAGCAGTTTACTAGCATCGGATACGCAGTATTTT. Translating it yields CASSLLASDTQYF. The chain joins TRBV6-6 to TRBJ2-3; D might be TRBD2 (6 bases). Trimming pared 4 bases from V and 6 bases from J, leaving 11 bases between. This CDR3 spans 13 amino acids. The germline V gene encodes CDR1 MNHNY and CDR2 SVGAGI (reference sequence).

The V and J genes are TRBV20-1 and TRBJ2-7, with no clear D. Germline assignment: CDR1 DFQATT and CDR2 SNEGSKA (reference sequence). The CDR3 has 13 amino acids. V lost 3 bases and J 3 bases, leaving 12 bases between the germline ends. The CDR3 loop reads CSASFPDNYEQYF. CDR3 nucleotides: TGCAGTGCTAGTTTTCCAGACAACTACGAGCAGTACTTC.

In its sample, this clonotype was seen a few times. This chain links TRBV2 with TRBJ2-1; 8 bases are shared with TRBD2. V shed 8 bases, J shed 6 bases, and the junction held 21 bases outside the gene matches. The germline gives CDR1 SNHLY, CDR2 FYNNEI. This CDR3 is built from 18 residues. The CDR3 region is CASVGTSSWTSRSNEQFF. CDR3 coding DNA: TGTGCCAGCGTCGGAACCTCGTCGTGGACTAGCCGAAGCAATGAGCAGTTCTTC.

This chain links TRBV20-1 with TRBJ2-1; D may be TRBD2 (5 bases). CDR3 size: 14 residues. The V end was cut by 4 bases, the J end by 0 bases, with 10 bases between. The germline CDR1 and CDR2 sequences are DFQATT and SNEGSKA (reference sequence). CDR3 residues: CSATGEPSYNEQFF. The CDR3 nucleotides are TGCAGTGCTACTGGGGAGCCCTCCTACAATGAGCAGTTCTTC.

V usage is TRBV7-9 and J usage is TRBJ1-5, with 7 positions matching TRBD1. The CDR3 sequence is 15 residues long. Germline assignment: CDR1 SEHNR and CDR2 FQNEAQ (reference sequence). Trimming cost V 0 bases and J 4 bases; bases outside gene matches: 3. The CDR3 coding sequence is TGTGCCAGCAGCTTAGCGGCCAGGGGGAATCAGCCCCAGCATTTT. This sequence encodes CASSLAARGNQPQHF.

V usage is TRBV19 and J usage is TRBJ1-1, with 7 bases aligning to TRBD1. Germline V lookup: CDR1 LNHDA, CDR2 SQIVND (reference sequence). The ends lost 9 bases at V and 1 base at J; junction bases unmatched: 5. The CDR3 extends over 13 amino acids. CDR3 nucleotides: TGTGCCAGCCAGGACAGGAGGAACACTGAAGCTTTCTTT. Translating gives CASQDRRNTEAFF.

This clonotype came up a few times. The CDR3 protein is CASSTRTGYEQYF. CDR3 DNA sequence: TGTGCCAGCAGCACCCGGACAGGTTACGAGCAGTACTTC. This chain connects TRBV7-8 to TRBJ2-7; TRBD1 matches 7 bases. The germline CDR1 and CDR2 sequences are SGHVS and FQNEAQ. CDR3 length: 13 residues. V shed 5 bases and J 4 bases; nucleotides not matched to a gene: 5.

Points on this clonotype: Germline is not matched at one junction end, which may reflect a read error. This CDR3 is CTSSQGLAGTYEQYF. In DNA form, the CDR3 reads TGCACCAGCAGCCAGGGACTAGCGGGAACGTACGAGCAGTACTTC. The chain has TRBV4-1 and TRBJ2-7; 13 bases fit TRBD2. The CDR3 sequence is 15 residues long. Germline loops: CDR1 MGHRA, CDR2 YSYEKL.

This chain joins TRBV4-3 and TRBJ2-4; D might be TRBD2 (6 bases). CDR3 size: 16 residues. Trimming removed 4 bases from V and 3 bases from J, with 16 bases in between. Germline V gene data show CDR1 as LGHNA and CDR2 as YSLEER. CDR3 in amino acids: CASSLGGGPGKNIQYF. The CDR3 nucleotides are TGCGCCAGCAGCCTCGGAGGAGGGCCCGGCAAAAACATTCAGTACTTC.

In this sample, this clonotype turned up a few times. The rearrangement links TRBV28 to TRBJ2-7; the D gene is possibly TRBD1 (5 bases). Trimming left V 4 bases short and J 3 bases short, with 10 bases between. Germline V gene data show CDR1 as MDHEN and CDR2 as SYDVKM. The CDR3 has 13 residues. The CDR3 coding sequence is TGTGCCAGCAGTTCGCTCCAGGGCTACGAGCAGTACTTC. Its protein is CASSSLQGYEQYF.

This clonotype was detected only a few times. This sequence joins TRBV15 and TRBJ2-2; no definite D call. V was pared by 0 bases and J by 2 bases, with 4 bases between. CDR3 length: 14 amino acids. CDR1 is LNHNV, CDR2 YYDKDF, per germline (reference sequence). The CDR3 reads CATSRDSNTGELFF. Written as DNA, the CDR3 is TGTGCCACCAGCAGAGACAGTAACACCGGGGAGCTGTTTTTT.